Listed here is a single T cell receptor (beta chain). Its antigen is still unknown. The sample comes from a study of shared clonotypes between healthy human individuals. Study outcomes and limitations: Sequencing of the sorted subsets was shown by rarefaction to be incomplete despite large depth.

Here immunoSEQ multiplex PCR was the method, and the copy in TCRdb shows in-frame clones only, minus some. This table has 600,000 to 750,000 clones, around 72% appearing once. V lost 1 base and J lost 4; bases outside the gene matches: 10. The CDR3 contains 17 residues. Germline lookup yields CDR1 SGHAT and CDR2 FQNNGV. Sequencing used memory CD4+ T cells sorted from blood. Subset: CD45RA-negative fraction. The chain couples TRBV11-2 to TRBJ2-1, with 7 bases matching TRBD2. The receptor's source is a woman aged 30 to 39 in good health. In DNA, the CDR3 is TGTGCCAGCAGCTTAGGCTTTCTTGGTAGCGGGTACAATGAGCAGTTCTTC. Translation gives CASSLGFLGSGYNEQFF.